Below are 9 T cell receptor beta chains sequenced from a single sample in a study of shared clonotypes between healthy human individuals. Method: immunoSEQ multiplex PCR; TCRdb's copy keeps in-frame clones and lacks some. The sample consists of more than 550,000 clones, roughly 87% of them appearing once. Sequences were obtained from memory CD8+ T cells from PBMCs. Subset described: CD45RO+ cells pooled with CCR7-negative TemRA cells. The source of these receptors is a man aged 18 to 29 in good health. Some clones in this sample may be carry-over from other donors' samples.

The chain employs TRBV19 and TRBJ2-2; 9 bases map to TRBD2. The CDR3 consists of 17 residues. The V segment lost 5 bases and the J segment 4 bases; nucleotides outside the gene matches: 11. Germline V gives CDR1 LNHDA, CDR2 SQIVND (reference sequence). The DNA of the CDR3 is TGTGCCAGTAGTCGCCCTAAGCGGGAGGAGCGCACCGGGGAGCTGTTTTTT. Translation gives CASSRPKREERTGELFF.

This chain uses TRBV5-1 with TRBJ1-1, with D tentatively TRBD1 (5 bases). Trimming pared 0 bases from V and 1 base from J, leaving 10 bases between. Germline V CDR1 and CDR2: SGHRS, YFSETQ. The CDR3 sequence is 15 residues long. The CDR3 region has the DNA TGCGCCAGCAGCTTGGTACTGGGGGAGAACACTGAAGCTTTCTTT. Protein sequence: CASSLVLGENTEAFF.

This rearrangement joins TRBV7-9 to TRBJ1-5; a possible D gene is TRBD1 (6 bases). Per germline, CDR1 SEHNR and CDR2 FQNEAQ (reference sequence). The CDR3 contains 14 residues. V dropped 5 bases and J dropped 2 bases, with 10 bases sitting between them. The CDR3 DNA reads TGTGCCAGCAGCCTGGCAGGGGGCAATCAGCCCCAGCATTTT. It is translated as CASSLAGGNQPQHF.

This chain joins TRBV5-4 and TRBJ2-2; D is unclear. With 4 bases removed from V and 7 bases from J, the gap between germline ends came to 14 bases. The CDR3 runs to 14 residues. Per germline, CDR1 SGHNT and CDR2 YYREEE (reference sequence). The CDR3 loop reads CASSPVRFGGELFF. CDR3 coding DNA: TGTGCCAGCAGCCCGGTTCGATTCGGCGGGGAGCTGTTTTTT.

V usage is TRBV7-9 and J usage is TRBJ2-7; 9 nucleotides agree with TRBD2. Germline CDR1 and CDR2: SEHNR and FQNEAQ (reference sequence). V lost 2 bases and J lost 3; bases outside the gene matches: 5. The CDR3 contains 15 residues. The CDR3 is CASSLSGGLGYEQYF. The CDR3 DNA sequence: TGTGCCAGCAGCTTAAGCGGGGGGCTGGGCTACGAGCAGTACTTC.

J is TRBJ2-2 and V is TRBV10-2; 8 positions match TRBD2. V was clipped by 6 bases and J by 1 base; unmatched bases: 1. The CDR3 runs 14 residues. Germline lookup yields CDR1 WSHSY and CDR2 SAAADI. CDR3 nucleotide sequence: TGCGCCAGCAGACTAGCGGAGAACACCGGGGAGCTGTTTTTT. This sequence encodes CASRLAENTGELFF.

This chain joins TRBV19 and TRBJ1-5; a weak D match, TRBD1 (5 bases). The CDR3 sequence is 16 residues long. Germline CDR1 LNHDA, CDR2 SQIVND (reference sequence). The V end was cut by 3 bases, the J end by 0 bases, with 12 bases between. The chain's CDR3 is CASSISGLDSNQPQHF. DNA of the CDR3: TGTGCCAGTAGTATTTCAGGGTTAGATAGCAATCAGCCCCAGCATTTT.

The chain uses TRBV7-9 and TRBJ2-7, with D possibly being TRBD2 (6 bases). CDR3 length equals 14 residues. CDR1 SEHNR and CDR2 FQNEAQ come from the germline V gene (reference sequence). The germline V and J ends were trimmed by 2 bases and 2 bases, with 10 bases remaining between them. The CDR3 protein is CASSLSASAYEQYF. The DNA for the CDR3 is TGTGCCAGCAGCTTATCGGCTAGCGCCTACGAGCAGTACTTC. Complete variable domain (other parts from reference TRBV7-9 and TRBJ2-7): DTGVSQNPRHKITKRGQNVTFRCDPISEHNRLYWYRQTLGQGPEFLTYFQNEAQLEKSRLLSDRFSAERPKGSFSTLEIQRTEQGDSAMYLCASSLSASAYEQYFGPGTRLTVT.

V and J are TRBV19 and TRBJ1-1; D unclear. Germline loops: CDR1 LNHDA, CDR2 SQIVND (reference sequence). Trimming shortened V by 5 bases and J by 1 base, and 11 bases separated the two germline ends. This CDR3 is built from 14 residues. This CDR3 is CASSPRGGNTEAFF. CDR3 sequence (DNA): TGTGCCAGTAGTCCCCGGGGTGGGAACACTGAAGCTTTCTTT.